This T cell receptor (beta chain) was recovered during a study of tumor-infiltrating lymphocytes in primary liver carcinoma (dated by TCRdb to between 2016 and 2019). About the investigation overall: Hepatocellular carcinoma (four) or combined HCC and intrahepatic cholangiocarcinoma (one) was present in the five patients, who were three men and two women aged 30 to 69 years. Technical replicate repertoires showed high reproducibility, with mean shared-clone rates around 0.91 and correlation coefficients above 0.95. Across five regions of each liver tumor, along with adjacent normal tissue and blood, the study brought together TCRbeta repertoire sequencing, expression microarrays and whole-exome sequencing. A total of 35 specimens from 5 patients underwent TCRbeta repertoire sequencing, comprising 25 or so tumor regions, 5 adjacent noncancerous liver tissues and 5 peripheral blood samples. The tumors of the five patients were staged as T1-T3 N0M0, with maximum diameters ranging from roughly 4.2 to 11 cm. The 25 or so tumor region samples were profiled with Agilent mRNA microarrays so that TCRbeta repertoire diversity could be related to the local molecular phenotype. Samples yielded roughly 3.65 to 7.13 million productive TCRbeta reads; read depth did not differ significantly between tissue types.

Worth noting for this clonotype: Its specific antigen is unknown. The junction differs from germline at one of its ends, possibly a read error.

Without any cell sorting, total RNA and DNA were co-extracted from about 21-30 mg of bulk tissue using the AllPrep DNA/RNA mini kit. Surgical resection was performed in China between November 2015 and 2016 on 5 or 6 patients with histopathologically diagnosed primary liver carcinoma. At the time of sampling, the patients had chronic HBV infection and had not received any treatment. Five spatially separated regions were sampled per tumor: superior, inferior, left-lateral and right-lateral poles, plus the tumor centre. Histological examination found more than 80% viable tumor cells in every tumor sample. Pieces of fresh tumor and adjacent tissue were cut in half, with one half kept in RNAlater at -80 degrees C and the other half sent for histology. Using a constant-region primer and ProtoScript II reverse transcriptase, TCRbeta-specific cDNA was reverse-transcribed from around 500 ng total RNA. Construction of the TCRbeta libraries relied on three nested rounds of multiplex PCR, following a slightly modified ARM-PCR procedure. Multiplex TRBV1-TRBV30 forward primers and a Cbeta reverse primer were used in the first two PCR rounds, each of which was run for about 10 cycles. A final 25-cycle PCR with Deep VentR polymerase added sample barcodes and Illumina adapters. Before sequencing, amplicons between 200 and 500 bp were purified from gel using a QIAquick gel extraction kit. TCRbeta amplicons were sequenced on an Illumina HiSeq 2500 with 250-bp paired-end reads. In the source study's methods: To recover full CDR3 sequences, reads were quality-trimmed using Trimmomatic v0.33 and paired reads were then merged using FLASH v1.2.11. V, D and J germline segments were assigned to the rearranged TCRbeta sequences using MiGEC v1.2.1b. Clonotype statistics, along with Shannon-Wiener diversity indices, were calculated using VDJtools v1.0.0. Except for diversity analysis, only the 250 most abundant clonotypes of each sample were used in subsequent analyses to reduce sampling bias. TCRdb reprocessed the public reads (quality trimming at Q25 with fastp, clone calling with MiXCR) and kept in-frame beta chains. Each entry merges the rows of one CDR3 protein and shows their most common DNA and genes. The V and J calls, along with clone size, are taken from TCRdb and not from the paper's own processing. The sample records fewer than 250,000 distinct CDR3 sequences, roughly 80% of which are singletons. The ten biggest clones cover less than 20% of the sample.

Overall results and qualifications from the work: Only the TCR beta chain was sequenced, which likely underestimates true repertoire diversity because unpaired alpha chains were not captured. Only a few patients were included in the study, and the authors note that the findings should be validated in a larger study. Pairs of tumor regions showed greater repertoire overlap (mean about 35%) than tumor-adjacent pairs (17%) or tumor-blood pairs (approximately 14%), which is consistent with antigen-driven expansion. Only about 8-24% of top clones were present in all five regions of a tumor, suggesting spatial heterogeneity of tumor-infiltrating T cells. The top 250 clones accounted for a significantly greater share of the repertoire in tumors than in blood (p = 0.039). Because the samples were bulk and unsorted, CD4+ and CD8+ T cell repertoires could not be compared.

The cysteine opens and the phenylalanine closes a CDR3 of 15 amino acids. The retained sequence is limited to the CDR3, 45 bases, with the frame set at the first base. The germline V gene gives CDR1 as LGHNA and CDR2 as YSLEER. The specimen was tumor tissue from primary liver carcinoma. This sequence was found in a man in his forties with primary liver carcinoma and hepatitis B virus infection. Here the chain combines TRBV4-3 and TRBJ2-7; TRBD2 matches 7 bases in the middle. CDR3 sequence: CASSQDREAGEEQYF. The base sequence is TGCGCCAGTAGCCAAGATAGGGAGGCGGGAGAGGAGCAGTACTTC.